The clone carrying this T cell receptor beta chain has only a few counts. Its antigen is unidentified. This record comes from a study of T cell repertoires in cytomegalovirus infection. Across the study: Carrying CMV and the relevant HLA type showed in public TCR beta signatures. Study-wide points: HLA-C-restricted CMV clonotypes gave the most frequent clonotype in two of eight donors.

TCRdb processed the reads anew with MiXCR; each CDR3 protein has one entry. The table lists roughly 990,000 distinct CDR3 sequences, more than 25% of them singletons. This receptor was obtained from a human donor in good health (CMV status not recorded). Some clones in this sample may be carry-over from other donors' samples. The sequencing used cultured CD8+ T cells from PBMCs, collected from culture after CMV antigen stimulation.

The CDR3 DNA reads as TGTGCCATCAGTGATTGGGACAGGGGGCCCCTGATGGGCGGGGAGCTGTTTTTT. This translates into CAISDWDRGPLMGGELFF. The chain has TRBV10-3 and TRBJ2-2; TRBD1 matches at 12 bases. The V segment lost 3 bases and the J segment 7 bases; nucleotides outside the gene matches: 12. The germline CDR1 and CDR2 sequences are ENHRY and SYGVKD. CDR3 length: 18 residues.